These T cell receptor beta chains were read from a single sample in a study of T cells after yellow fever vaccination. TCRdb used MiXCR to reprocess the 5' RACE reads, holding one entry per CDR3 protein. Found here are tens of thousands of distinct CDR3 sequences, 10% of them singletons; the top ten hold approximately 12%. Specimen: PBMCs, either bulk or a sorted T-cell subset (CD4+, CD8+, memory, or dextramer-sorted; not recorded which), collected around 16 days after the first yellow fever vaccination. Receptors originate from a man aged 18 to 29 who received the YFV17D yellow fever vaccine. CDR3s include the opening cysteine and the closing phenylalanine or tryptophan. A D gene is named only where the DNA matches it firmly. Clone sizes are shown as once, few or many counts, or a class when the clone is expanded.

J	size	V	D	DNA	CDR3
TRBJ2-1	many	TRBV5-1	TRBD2	TGCGCCAGCAGCCAAGGGACTAGCGGCCTCTCCTACAATGAGCAGTTCTTC	CASSQGTSGLSYNEQFF
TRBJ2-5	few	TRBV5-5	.	TGTGCCAGCAGCTTGGCCAACCCTAGGGGGGAGACCCAGTACTTC	CASSLANPRGETQYF
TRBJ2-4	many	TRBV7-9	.	TGTGCCAGCAGCTTAGACTCTGGAGGGGGAAACATTCAGTACTTC	CASSLDSGGGNIQYF
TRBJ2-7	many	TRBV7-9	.	TGTGCCAGCAGCTTCGTAGGGGGGGCTGGGGAGCAGTACTTC	CASSFVGGAGEQYF
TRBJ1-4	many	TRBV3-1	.	TGTGCCAGCAGCCGCGAGACAGGCCGTAATGAAAAACTGTTTTTT	CASSRETGRNEKLFF
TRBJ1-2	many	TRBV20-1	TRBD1	TGCAGTGCTAAGGGACAGGGCGAACTCTATGGCTACACCTTC	CSAKGQGELYGYTF
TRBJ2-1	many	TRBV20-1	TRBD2	TGCAGTGCTAGACGGCTAGCGGGAAATGAGCAGTTCTTC	CSARRLAGNEQFF
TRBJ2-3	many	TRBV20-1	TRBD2	TGCAGTGCTAGATTGGGGGGGGGCACAGATACGCAGTATTTT	CSARLGGGTDTQYF
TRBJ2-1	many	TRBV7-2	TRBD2	TGTGCCAGCAGCTCCTACCCTGTAGCGGGGGGATACAATGAGCAGTTCTTC	CASSSYPVAGGYNEQFF
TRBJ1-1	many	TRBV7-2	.	TGTGCCAGCAGCACTTACAACACTGAAGCTTTCTTT	CASSTYNTEAFF
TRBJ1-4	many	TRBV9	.	TGTGCCAGCAGCGTAGGGAGGGATGAAAAACTGTTTTTT	CASSVGRDEKLFF
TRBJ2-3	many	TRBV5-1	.	TGCGCCAGCAGCTTGGCCCTTCTATCGGGCACAGATACGCAGTATTTT	CASSLALLSGTDTQYF
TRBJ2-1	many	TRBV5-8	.	TGTGCCAGCAGCCATAATAGCGGAGATTTCTACAATGAGCAGTTCTTC	CASSHNSGDFYNEQFF
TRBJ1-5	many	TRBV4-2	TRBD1	TGTGCCAGCAGCCAAGTGAGTGAGGGGGCCAATCAGCCCCAGCATTTT	CASSQVSEGANQPQHF
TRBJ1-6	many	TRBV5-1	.	TGCGCCAGCAGCCTCCTTATGGGAAATAATTCACCCCTCCACTTT	CASSLLMGNNSPLHF
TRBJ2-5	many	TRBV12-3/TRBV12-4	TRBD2	TGTGCCAGCAGTAGCGGGGGGGCCCTAGAGACCCAGTACTTC	CASSSGGALETQYF
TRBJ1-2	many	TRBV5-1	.	TGCGCCAGCAGCCGCCCGGGAGCAAACAACTATGGCTACACCTTC	CASSRPGANNYGYTF
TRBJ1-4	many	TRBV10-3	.	TGTGCCATCAGTGAGGGGCCCTTGTCGGGGGCAACTAATGAAAAACTGTTTTTT	CAISEGPLSGATNEKLFF